Sequencing of this T cell receptor (beta chain) was carried out in a study of blood T cell repertoires in COVID-19 (dated by TCRdb to between 2020 and 2021). A note on the overall study: The collaborator samples originated in the United States, Italy and Spain and spanned the acute and convalescent phases of COVID-19. The material from the prospective study consisted of cDNA or gDNA derived from T cells, B-cell-depleted T cells, or PBMCs. Subjects who had been exposed to COVID-19, were actively infected with it, or had recovered from it provided the deeply sampled blood TCRbeta repertoires that made up the dataset. The repertoires were released in a freely available public database intended as a resource for research on the immune response to SARS-CoV-2. Samples came from the ongoing ImmuneRACE study (first 160 participants) plus 1,254 subjects from 6 global collaborators. Sample metadata almost always included a de-identified subject ID, COVID-19 status, age in years and sex. Where HLA class I and class II types were available, the types were taken from metadata supplied by the sample provider, not from assay-based typing.

About this clone itself: It has no known antigen specificity. No clone much larger than this one lies a single base away; base qualities are absent.

TCRbeta CDR3 regions were amplified from genomic DNA by means of the immunoSEQ Assay, a bias-controlled multiplex PCR. As for the authors' bioinformatics: Nucleated cell counts per sample were estimated from amplification of reference gene primers within the assay. To quantify the absolute abundance of each unique TCRbeta CDR3 rearrangement, sequence reads were collapsed and filtered. For each sample, productive Simpson clonality was calculated as the square root of Simpson's diversity index across productive rearrangements. TCRdb limited this immuneACCESS table to in-frame rearrangements with V and J called. A share of clones is missing; checked studies link under half to unresolved V genes, and the rest is unexplained. The V and J calls and clone size were taken over from that table, and D and trimming were inferred from the DNA. The sample yields approximately 310,000 clones; roughly 86% were counted once. The ten largest clones add up to less than 9.5% of the sample.

The germline V gene specifies MRHNA as CDR1 and SNTAGT as CDR2. The CDR3 numbers 13 residues from cysteine through phenylalanine. Kept here is only the CDR3 DNA, which spans 39 bases and is read in frame from base 1. Another Seattle source contributed samples from volunteer blood donors who had recovered from COVID-19. Each collaborating institution followed its own protocols to collect whole blood in K2EDTA tubes. Collaborator samples were shipped for TCRbeta analysis as frozen whole blood, isolated PBMCs, or DNA extracted from either sample type. Overall study outcomes, separate from this receptor: The amount of clinical and demographic metadata varied by source and participant and was provided uncurated.

The rearrangement joined TRBV6-4 to TRBJ1-2; no D gene is confidently identified. The sequenced sample consisted of peripheral blood. The receptor comes from a woman in her fifties or sixties who had recovered from COVID-19. The sequence in DNA is TGTGCTACGCCTCCTCCCGGGAACTATGGCTACACCTTC. This encodes CATPPPGNYGYTF.